This TCR beta chain was retrieved from a study of Graves' ophthalmopathy and Graves' hyperthyroidism. Study as a whole: At the time of initial diagnosis and before any treatment, peripheral blood was collected. General study results and limits: Ophthalmopathy progression was predicted with 55% to 71% sensitivity and roughly 79% specificity. In blood appeared most of the expanded thyroid clonotypes whose frequency exceeded 0.001.

This clonotype was seen a few times. Its specificity is not known. Amplification of TCR beta CDR3 regions used RNA transcripts. RT-PCR with HTBI primers came first, then second-round multiplex PCR. From the multiplex PCR reads, TCRdb called clonotypes with MiXCR, one entry per CDR3 protein. This table holds over 200,000 distinct CDR3 sequences, under 30% found once. V trimming: 0 bases; J trimming: 4 bases; junction bases outside the gene matches: 7. The CDR3 is 16 amino acids. In germline, CDR1 is SGHTA, CDR2 FQGNSA. Thyroid ultrasound, orbital computed tomography, TRAb, serum thyroxine and clinical symptoms formed the basis of diagnosis.

The J gene is TRBJ2-7, the V gene TRBV7-2; 9 bases fit TRBD2. The TCR originated in a man between 45 and 60 years old with Graves' ophthalmopathy. Specimen: peripheral blood. CDR3 in DNA: TGTGCCAGCAGCTTAGCGTCTAGCGGGAACGGTTACGAGCAGTACTTC. Translated: CASSLASSGNGYEQYF.